This is a list of T cell receptor beta chains from one sample in a study of T cell responses to AZD1222 COVID-19 vaccine. Some clones are missing from TCRdb's copy, which holds only in-frame ones; the method was immunoSEQ multiplex PCR. Of 100,000 to 150,000 clones listed, over 80% are singletons. Sequencing used peripheral blood, obtained on day 0 of AZD1222 vaccination. These TCRs come from an adult in good health. Both conserved end residues are trimmed from each CDR3. Clone size appears in some rows only: once, few, many, or a class for an expanded clone.

TRBV2 | once | ASSVQSHRGFSNQPQH
TRBV5-5 | - | ASSWGGTYNEQF
TRBV18 | - | ASSPPSQTNTEAF
TRBV11-3 | - | ASSLNVRETQY
TRBV11-3 | - | ASSLQQNTGELF
TRBV6-5 | - | ASSLNQPQH
TRBV19 | - | ASSWGQGGAGQY
TRBV6-5 | - | ASSYSRTGGYEQY
TRBV11-2 | - | ASSSLGQANSPLH
TRBV7-2 | - | ASSPGARAFYEQY
TRBV7-9 | - | ASTYGQGQTEAF
TRBV6-5 | - | ASSYTQGPFYGYT
TRBV11-3 | - | ASGGTTGELF
TRBV20-1 | - | SASGSTDTQY
TRBV13 | - | ASSFLSGANVLT
TRBV7-3 | - | ASSRGLTDTQY
TRBV19 | - | ASSLIRTGNEKLF
TRBV15 | - | ATSRGDRTYEQY
TRBV28 | - | ASSPPGLAGGETQY
TRBV6-1 | - | ASSERSGGSYEQY
TRBV5-5 | - | ASSPQTGSHEQY
TRBV28 | - | ASRNLETQY
TRBV4-1 | - | ASSHPGLRTGPKTYEQY
TRBV27 | few | ASSWIRGAQPQH
TRBV5-1 | few | ASSKEGQGVSPLH
TRBV7-8 | once | ASSYWGLNTEAF
TRBV2 | - | ASRAAPGTALALTGYT
TRBV5-5 | - | ASSFLPGRDNSPLH
TRBV9 | - | ASSVGNGAGNTIY
TRBV30 | - | AWSVGETQY
TRBV7-6 | - | ASSLAGQGEMGDEKLF
TRBV5-1 | - | ASSLLGGILDEQY
TRBV5-1 | - | ASSLVAGGPSDTQY
TRBV2 | - | ASREGGLRSPLH
TRBV2 | - | ASSEAQGQGAFNEKLF
TRBV5-1 | - | ASSLAGAGAGWGEQF
TRBV6-5 | - | ASSYSPDTQY
TRBV13 | - | ASSLGGAHYGYT
TRBV6-5 | - | ASSYSGTGVFGYT
TRBV25-1 | - | ASTRYTEAF